This TCR beta chain was identified during a study of OX40 agonist ivuxolimab in advanced cancers. For the study at large: Ivuxolimab is an agonistic anti-OX40 (CD134) antibody, and patients were treated with it. The dose-escalation group included hepatocellular carcinoma, melanoma, renal cell carcinoma and head and neck cancer.

The table lists this clone with a count of one. Its antigen remains unidentified. Generated by immunoSEQ multiplex PCR, the TCRdb table keeps only in-frame clones and is missing some. The sample has more than 45,000 clones; 88% are singletons. This CDR3 spans 16 amino acids. Losses at the gene ends were 0 bases for V and 1 base for J; bases not matched to a gene: 5. CDR1 and CDR2 from the germline V gene are LGHNA and YSLEER. Study outcomes and limitations: There were, on average, more expanded clones in CD8+ T cells than in CD4+.

At baseline, cycle 4 day 1, and cycle 7 day 1, blood was sampled. The TCR was taken from an adult with an advanced solid tumor such as melanoma, head and neck, liver or kidney cancer. The chain is built from TRBV4-3 and TRBJ1-1; 7 bases map to TRBD1. The material was CD4+ or CD8+ T cells sorted from blood, obtained in a trial of the OX40 agonist ivuxolimab. The CDR3 DNA is TGCGCCAGCAGCCAAGACCTCGGGACAGAGAACACTGAAGCTTTCTTT. It is translated as CASSQDLGTENTEAFF.